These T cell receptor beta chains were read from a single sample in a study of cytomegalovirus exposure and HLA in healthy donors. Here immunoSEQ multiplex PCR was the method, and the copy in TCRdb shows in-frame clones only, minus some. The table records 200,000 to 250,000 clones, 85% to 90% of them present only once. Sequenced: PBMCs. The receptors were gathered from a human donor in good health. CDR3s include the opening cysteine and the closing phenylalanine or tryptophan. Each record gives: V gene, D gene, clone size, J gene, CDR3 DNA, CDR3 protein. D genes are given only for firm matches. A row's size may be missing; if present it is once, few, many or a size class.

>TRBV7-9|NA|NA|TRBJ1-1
TGTTCCAGCAGCTTAAAGGGGCTTGCCACTGAAGCTTTCTTT
CSSSLKGLATEAFF
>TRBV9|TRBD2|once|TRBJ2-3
TGTGCCAGCAGCATGGGACTAGCGGCCCTAGATACGCAGTATTTT
CASSMGLAALDTQYF
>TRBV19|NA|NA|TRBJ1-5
TGTGCCAGTAGTATCACAGGTGGTAATCAGCCCCAGCATTTT
CASSITGGNQPQHF
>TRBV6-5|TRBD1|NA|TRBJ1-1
TGTGCCAGCAGGGGAATGGACAGGGGGGACACTGAAGCTTTCTTT
CASRGMDRGDTEAFF
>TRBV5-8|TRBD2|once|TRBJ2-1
TGTGCCAGCGGCTCGAGCGGGAGTGATGAGCAGTTCTTC
CASGSSGSDEQFF
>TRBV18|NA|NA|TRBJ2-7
TGTGCCAGCTCAGAGGGTGTGCTCGCGCAGTACTTC
CASSEGVLAQYF
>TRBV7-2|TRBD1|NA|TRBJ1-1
TGTGCCAGCAGCTTCGGAGACAGGGCGACTGAAGCTTTCTTT
CASSFGDRATEAFF
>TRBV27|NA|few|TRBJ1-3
TGTGCCAGCAGTTTAAACAGCAGAAACACCATATATTTT
CASSLNSRNTIYF
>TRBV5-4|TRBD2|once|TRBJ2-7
TGTGCCAGCAGCTCCAAGCGGGGCTCCTACGAGCAGTACTTC
CASSSKRGSYEQYF
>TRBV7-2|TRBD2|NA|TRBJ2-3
TGTGCCACTCGGACTAGCGGGAGATGGACAGATACGCAGTATTTT
CATRTSGRWTDTQYF
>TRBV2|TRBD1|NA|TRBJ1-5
TGTGCCAGCAGTAACGGGTGGACAGGGGCTCAGCCCCAGCATTTT
CASSNGWTGAQPQHF
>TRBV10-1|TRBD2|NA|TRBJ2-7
TGCGCCAGCAGTGCCATCGGACCTCCGGGACTAGCGATATACGAGCAGTACTTC
CASSAIGPPGLAIYEQYF
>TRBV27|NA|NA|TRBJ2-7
TGTGCCAGCAGTTCATACCGGGACTCTGCCTACGAGCAGTACTTC
CASSSYRDSAYEQYF
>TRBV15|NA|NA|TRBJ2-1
TGTGCCACCAGCAGTGACCGGGACACCGACATGGCGAGGGAGCAGTTCTTC
CATSSDRDTDMAREQFF
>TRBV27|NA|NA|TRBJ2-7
TGTGCCAGCAGCCGGACCTTCAGGGGTTACGAGCAGTACTTC
CASSRTFRGYEQYF
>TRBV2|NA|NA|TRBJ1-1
TGTGCCAGCAGTGACACCCGGGCGGGGAACACTGAAGCTTTCTTT
CASSDTRAGNTEAFF
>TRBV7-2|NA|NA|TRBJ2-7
TGTGCCAGCAGCTCACAAGGGGGGGGCTACGAGCAGTACTTC
CASSSQGGGYEQYF
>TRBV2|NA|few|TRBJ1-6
TGTGCCAGCAGTGAAGTGGCCAATTCACCCCTCCACTTT
CASSEVANSPLHF
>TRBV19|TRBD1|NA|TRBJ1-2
TGTGCCAGTAGGAGACCCCCGGACAGGACCTACACCTTC
CASRRPPDRTYTF
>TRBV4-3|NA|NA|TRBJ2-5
TGCGCCAGCAGCCCAGTCCCCGAGGCGGAGACCCAGTACTTC
CASSPVPEAETQYF
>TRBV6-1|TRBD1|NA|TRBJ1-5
TGTGCCAGCAGCGCGACAGGGAGGCATCAGCCCCAGCATTTT
CASSATGRHQPQHF
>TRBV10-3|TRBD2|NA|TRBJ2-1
TGTGCCATCAGTGGTGGTTTCGGGACTAGCGGGACCGTAACCTACAATGAGCAGTTCTTC
CAISGGFGTSGTVTYNEQFF
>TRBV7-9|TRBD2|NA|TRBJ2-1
TGTGCCAGCAGCTTAGCGTCGACTAGCGGGACCTCCTACAATGAGCAGTTCTTC
CASSLASTSGTSYNEQFF
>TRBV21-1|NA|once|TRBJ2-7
TGTGCCAGCAGCAAAGCTGGCCCTGATTACTTC
CASSKAGPDYF
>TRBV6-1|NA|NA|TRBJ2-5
TGTGCCAGCAGTGAGGTCGGGTGGACCCAGTACTTC
CASSEVGWTQYF